This T cell receptor beta chain was found in a study of early stage breast cancer tumors. Study at large: ER+/PR+/HER2- status applied to about 80% of the 16 invasive breast tumors.

From germline, CDR1 is LGHNA and CDR2 YNFKEQ. The V end was cut by 0 bases, the J end by 6 bases, with 6 bases between. There are 12 residues in the CDR3. The table came from immunoSEQ multiplex PCR; TCRdb's copy has only in-frame clones and leaves some out. The sample yields tens of thousands of clones, 60% to 80% seen once. Sequenced: breast tumor tissue. The receptor's source is a person aged 30-39 years with breast cancer. The chain links TRBV4-2 to TRBJ2-7; D uncertain. The CDR3 reads CASSQDIGEQYF. CDR3 nucleotides: TGTGCCAGCAGCCAAGATATAGGCGAGCAGTACTTC.